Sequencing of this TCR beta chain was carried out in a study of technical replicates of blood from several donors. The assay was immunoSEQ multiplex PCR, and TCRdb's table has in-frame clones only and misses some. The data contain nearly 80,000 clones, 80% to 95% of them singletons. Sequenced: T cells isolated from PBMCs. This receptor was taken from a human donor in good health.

DNA for the CDR3: TGCGCCAGCAGCTCTGACAGGGGTAATGAAGCTTTCTTT. This codes for CASSSDRGNEAFF. This rearrangement joins TRBV5-1 to TRBJ1-1, with 8 bases matching TRBD1. The CDR3 consists of 13 residues. V lost 3 bases and J lost 7; bases outside the gene matches: 5. Germline loops: CDR1 SGHRS, CDR2 YFSETQ.